This T cell receptor beta chain is from a study of T cell changes during pregnancy in multiple sclerosis. V shed 6 bases and J shed 2 bases, with 10 bases lying between them. Germline CDR1 and CDR2: MNHEY and SMNVEV (reference sequence). The CDR3 contains 13 residues. Some clones are missing from TCRdb's copy, which holds only in-frame ones; the method was immunoSEQ multiplex PCR. The sample carries some 97,000 clones, almost 95% recorded once. Sequencing used peripheral blood, obtained before pregnancy. The TCR comes from a female donor with multiple sclerosis, enrolled in a pregnancy study. The V and J genes are TRBV27 and TRBJ1-1, with D unresolved. The CDR3 DNA is TGTGCCAGCAGACCACAGAGCAACACTGAAGCTTTCTTT. Its translation: CASRPQSNTEAFF.